Listed below are T cell receptor beta chains from one sample, sequenced in a study of PD-L1 blockade in urothelial cancer. Sequencing used immunoSEQ multiplex PCR; TCRdb keeps in-frame clones, though not all of them. Here the sample spans tens of thousands of clones, 65% to 90% being singletons. The input for sequencing was PBMCs, taken around atezolizumab (anti-PD-L1) treatment. The receptor source for this set is a man aged 65-85 years with urothelial cancer. The CDR3 runs from the conserved cysteine through the conserved F or W. The D gene is left open where the match is weak. Clone size is not always given. Where it is, it says once, few, many or a class for expanded clones.

>17|TRBV15|.|TRBJ2-7|.
TGTGCCACCAGCAGAGGTCGCGGGGACGTACGGAACTACGAGCAGTACTTC
CATSRGRGDVRNYEQYF
>14|TRBV6-5|once|TRBJ2-1|.
TGTGCCAGCAGTCCCGGTCTAGCAGCAGATGAGCAGTTCTTC
CASSPGLAADEQFF
>14|TRBV5-6|.|TRBJ2-7|TRBD1
TGTGCCAGCAGCCGGGGGACAGGGTCCTACGAGCAGTACTTC
CASSRGTGSYEQYF
>14|TRBV7-9|.|TRBJ1-1|.
TGTGCCAGCAGCTTAGAACAGGGTTTTGATGAAGCTTTCTTT
CASSLEQGFDEAFF
>12|TRBV6-1|.|TRBJ1-2|.
TGTGCCAGCGGGCAAATTAACTATGGCTACACCTTC
CASGQINYGYTF
>15|TRBV14|.|TRBJ2-5|TRBD2
TGTGCCAGCAGCCGAGTGGGACTAGCTGCAGAGACCCAGTACTTC
CASSRVGLAAETQYF
>13|TRBV7-9|.|TRBJ2-5|.
TGTGCCAGCAGCCCTGCTAGGTCCGAGACCCAGTACTTC
CASSPARSETQYF
>15|TRBV6-5|.|TRBJ1-1|.
TGTGCCAGCAGTTACTCGGGACTGATGAACACTGAAGCTTTCTTT
CASSYSGLMNTEAFF
>15|TRBV11-2|.|TRBJ2-5|TRBD2
TGTGCCAGCGCCCTTCAGCGGGGGCTACAAGAGACCCAGTACTTC
CASALQRGLQETQYF
>16|TRBV11-2|.|TRBJ2-3|TRBD2
TGTGCCAGCAGCGGGGATTATAGCGGGAGATTAGATACGCAGTATTTT
CASSGDYSGRLDTQYF
>14|TRBV19|.|TRBJ2-5|.
TGTGCCAGTAGTATTCCAGGGACACAAGAGACCCAGTACTTC
CASSIPGTQETQYF
>17|TRBV11-3|.|TRBJ2-1|.
TGTGCCAGCAGCTTAGAGAGCGGACCCGGTTCCTACAATGAGCAGTTCTTC
CASSLESGPGSYNEQFF
>12|TRBV5-4|few|TRBJ2-7|.
TGTGCCAGCAGCTTTGACTCGTACGAGCAGTACTTC
CASSFDSYEQYF
>13|TRBV10-1|.|TRBJ2-1|TRBD1
TGCGCCAGCAGTGGAGGGACAGACAATGAGCAGTTCTTC
CASSGGTDNEQFF
>14|TRBV1|.|TRBJ2-3|.
TGCACCAGCCGAGGGACTAGGATAGCAGATACGCAGTATTTT
CTSRGTRIADTQYF
>15|TRBV5-6|.|TRBJ2-7|TRBD1
TGTGCCAGCAGCTCCGGGACAGGGGGAGCGGTTTGGCAGTACTTC
CASSSGTGGAVWQYF
>14|TRBV5-1|.|TRBJ2-5|.
TGCGCCAGCAGCTTGGGACAGGTACAAGAGACCCAGTACTTC
CASSLGQVQETQYF
>13|TRBV9|.|TRBJ1-1|.
TGTGCCAGCAGCGCAGGAACGGGAACTGAAGCTTTCTTT
CASSAGTGTEAFF
>11|TRBV27|few|TRBJ2-1|.
TGTGCCAGCAGGAATTTCGGTGAGCAGTTCTTC
CASRNFGEQFF
>13|TRBV30|.|TRBJ2-1|.
TGTGCCTGGACTGTTAGCTCCTACAATGAGCAGTTCTTC
CAWTVSSYNEQFF
>12|TRBV5-5|.|TRBJ2-1|.
TGTGCCAGCAGCCTTGAGCCCCATGAGCAGTTCTTC
CASSLEPHEQFF
>18|TRBV5-1|.|TRBJ1-3|TRBD1
TGCGCCAGCAGCTTGGGGGACAGGGCCCCTATCTCTGGAAACACCATATATTTT
CASSLGDRAPISGNTIYF
>16|TRBV7-2|.|TRBJ2-7|.
TGTGCCAGCAGCTACGGGACACGTAATTCCTTTTACGAGCAGTACTTC
CASSYGTRNSFYEQYF
>15|TRBV28|.|TRBJ1-5|.
TGTGCCAGCAGTCCGCTTGGAGGGAGCTATCAGCCCCAGCATTTT
CASSPLGGSYQPQHF
>15|TRBV2|few|TRBJ1-3|.
TGTGCCAGCAGCTACAGCCTGAGCTCTGGAAACACCATATATTTT
CASSYSLSSGNTIYF
>15|TRBV2|few|TRBJ2-1|TRBD2
TGTGCCAGCAGGTGGGAGCGGGAGAAGGGCAATGAGCAGTTCTTC
CASRWEREKGNEQFF
>13|TRBV18|.|TRBJ1-1|.
TGTGCCAGCTCACCACCCGGTTACGCTGAAGCTTTCTTT
CASSPPGYAEAFF
>14|TRBV5-4|few|TRBJ1-4|TRBD1
TGTGCCAGCAGCTCCCGGGACAGGGATGAAAAACTGTTTTTT
CASSSRDRDEKLFF
>15|TRBV5-6|.|TRBJ1-1|TRBD1
TGTGCCAGCAGATTAGCCGGGACAGGGGTCACTGAAGCTTTCTTT
CASRLAGTGVTEAFF
>12|TRBV5-4|.|TRBJ1-1|.
TGTGCCAGCAGCTGGCGGGGGACTGAAGCTTTCTTT
CASSWRGTEAFF
>13|TRBV30|few|TRBJ1-4|TRBD1
TGTGCCTGGAGTGCGGGGGACAGCGGGAAACTGTTTTTT
CAWSAGDSGKLFF
>17|TRBV2|.|TRBJ2-2|TRBD1
TGTGCCAGCAGTCCCACTGGCAGGGGGTCGAACACCGGGGAGCTGTTTTTT
CASSPTGRGSNTGELFF
>14|TRBV10-2|.|TRBJ2-7|.
TGCGCCAGCAGTGAGAACGGAGGATCCTACGAGCAGTACTTC
CASSENGGSYEQYF
>16|TRBV19|few|TRBJ2-2|TRBD2
TGTGCCAGTAGTACGACACTAGCGGGAGGGCCCGGGGAGCTGTTTTTT
CASSTTLAGGPGELFF
>14|TRBV6-5|.|TRBJ2-5|TRBD1
TGTGCCAGCAGACCCTCCGGGACAGGGGGTTACCAGTACTTC
CASRPSGTGGYQYF
>13|TRBV11-2|.|TRBJ1-2|.
TGTGCCAGCAGCATCACTGACAGACTCGGCTACACCTTC
CASSITDRLGYTF
>16|TRBV28|.|TRBJ1-5|.
TGTGCCAGCAGTCCACCCCGGGACAATAGCAATCAGCCCCAGCATTTT
CASSPPRDNSNQPQHF
>14|TRBV19|.|TRBJ1-2|.
TGTGCCAGTAGAGGCCCAGGGTCCAACTATGGCTACACCTTC
CASRGPGSNYGYTF
>15|TRBV19|.|TRBJ2-1|TRBD1
TGTGCCAGTAGTATAGGGGGACAGGGAGGGGATGAGCAGTTCTTC
CASSIGGQGGDEQFF
>14|TRBV5-5|.|TRBJ1-4|.
TGTGCCAGCAGCTTGACGGCGGGGATTGAAAAACTGTTTTTT
CASSLTAGIEKLFF
>15|TRBV6-1|.|TRBJ1-1|.
TGTGCCAGCAGTGAAAGGAGGGACCTTGCCACTGAAGCTTTCTTT
CASSERRDLATEAFF
>15|TRBV6-1|few|TRBJ1-4|.
TGTGCCAGCAGTGAAACTGGACAGTATAATGAAAAACTGTTTTTT
CASSETGQYNEKLFF
>12|TRBV28|.|TRBJ2-3|.
TGTGCCAGCAGTTCCTTCACAGATACGCAGTATTTT
CASSSFTDTQYF
>14|TRBV2|.|TRBJ2-3|TRBD2
TGTGCCAGCAGTTATGCGGGAGTATCAGATACGCAGTATTTT
CASSYAGVSDTQYF
>15|TRBV2|.|TRBJ2-7|TRBD2
TGTGCCAGCAGTCTCGCCGGGACTAGCGGCTACGAGCAGTACTTC
CASSLAGTSGYEQYF
>13|TRBV5-4|.|TRBJ1-1|.
TGTGCCAGCAGCTTGGGACGGCGGAATGAAGCTTTCTTT
CASSLGRRNEAFF
>16|TRBV27|.|TRBJ1-1|TRBD1
TGTGCCAGCAGTCAAAGAGGGGACAGGGTGAACACTGAAGCTTTCTTT
CASSQRGDRVNTEAFF
>14|TRBV7-7|once|TRBJ2-1|.
TGTGCTAGCAGCTTAGGAGCCGGGGTGCATGAGCAGTTCTTC
CASSLGAGVHEQFF
>14|TRBV19|.|TRBJ1-4|TRBD1
TGTGCCAGTAGAAAACAGGGGGCGGGTGAAAAACTGTTTTTT
CASRKQGAGEKLFF
>15|TRBV7-9|.|TRBJ2-5|TRBD2
TGTGCCAGCAGCATCGGGACTAGCGGGCAAGAGACCCAGTACTTC
CASSIGTSGQETQYF
>14|TRBV29-1|.|TRBJ2-1|TRBD2
TGCAGCGTTGAGGCCCTAGCGGGAGTTGATGAGCAGTTCTTC
CSVEALAGVDEQFF
>16|TRBV9|.|TRBJ1-5|TRBD1
TGTGCCAGCAGCGGGGGGGACAGTTATAGCAATCAGCCCCAGCATTTT
CASSGGDSYSNQPQHF
>14|TRBV7-2|.|TRBJ2-7|TRBD1
TGTGCCAGCAGCCCACAGGGGACGGACTACGAGCAGTACTTC
CASSPQGTDYEQYF
>15|TRBV2|.|TRBJ2-6|TRBD1
TGTGCCACCAGACAGGGGATCTCTGGGGCCAACGTCCTGACTTTC
CATRQGISGANVLTF
>14|TRBV2|.|TRBJ2-3|.
TGTGCCAGCAGTGGCGGTTTTAGCACAGATACGCAGTATTTT
CASSGGFSTDTQYF
>17|TRBV7-3|.|TRBJ2-3|TRBD2
TGTGCCAGCAGCCCCCAAGGTAGCGGGAGGGCCCCAGATACGCAGTATTTT
CASSPQGSGRAPDTQYF
>12|TRBV28|.|TRBJ1-1|.
TGTGCCAGCAGTTTCGTGAACACTGAAGCTTTCTTT
CASSFVNTEAFF
>16|TRBV4-1|.|TRBJ2-5|.
TGCGCCAGCAGCCAAGATGTAACAGCGGCTGCTACTACCCAGTACTTC
CASSQDVTAAATTQYF
>15|TRBV30|.|TRBJ2-5|TRBD2
TGTGCGACCCGTAGGACTAGCGGGAGGGGAGAGACCCAGTACTTC
CATRRTSGRGETQYF